One and the same sample provided the 25 T cell receptor beta chains below, sequenced in a study of post-analysis software for immune sequencing data. Study-wide findings and caveats: Included in a set of roughly five TRBV segments more frequent in patients than controls were TRBV5-6, TRBV5-1 and TRBV20-1.

For these TCRs, the target antigens are not known. Unique molecular identifiers tagged the TCR beta cDNA libraries. TCRdb itself ran the PCR reads through MiXCR, one entry per CDR3 protein. The data hold fewer than 850,000 distinct CDR3 sequences, with approximately 30% observed a single time. Sequencing input: blood. Receptors originate from a girl between 5 and 17 years old with multiple sclerosis.

This clonotype was counted only a few times. CDR3 residues: CASSKQGGSYEQYF. As DNA, the CDR3 is TGTGCCAGCAGTAAACAGGGGGGGTCCTACGAGCAGTACTTC. This sequence joins TRBV6-5 and TRBJ2-7; possibly TRBD1 for D (8 bases). The CDR3 is 14 residues long. Per the germline V gene, CDR1 is MNHEY and CDR2 is SVGAGI. V shed 5 bases and J shed 1 base, with 12 bases lying between them.

The chain joins TRBV29-1 to TRBJ1-5; unclear D gene. Looked up from germline, CDR1 is SQVTM and CDR2 is ANQGSEA. Trimming cost V 3 bases and J 2 bases, with 5 bases left between them. The CDR3 length is 12 residues. Here the CDR3 DNA reads TGCAGCGTTGAGTCGGGCAATCAGCCCCAGCATTTT. Translated, it gives CSVESGNQPQHF.

The chain couples TRBV6-6 to TRBJ2-3; a weak D match, TRBD2 (6 bases). The CDR3 length is 14 residues. Trimming cost V 7 bases and J 5 bases, with 16 bases left between them. CDR1 MNHNY and CDR2 SVGAGI come from the germline V gene (reference sequence). The CDR3 sequence is CASKGGAGGDTQYF. Written as DNA, the CDR3 is TGTGCCAGCAAAGGCGGGGCCGGGGGAGATACGCAGTATTTT.

As concerns this clonotype: An end of the junction differs from the germline gene, which may be a read error. The CDR3 DNA is TGTGCCAGCAGTATAAGACTCCTTTCCCCCACAGACACGCAGTATTTT. Translation gives CASSIRLLSPTDTQYF. V and J are TRBV6-1 and TRBJ2-3; D call uncertain. Germline V gives CDR1 MNHNS, CDR2 SASEGT. The CDR3 is 16 amino acids.

This clonotype was detected a few times. V gene TRBV10-3 combines with J gene TRBJ2-4; D gene unclear. V gave up 3 bases and J gave up 0 bases, with 12 bases separating them. CDR1 ENHRY and CDR2 SYGVKD come from the germline V gene. The CDR3 totals 16 residues. In nucleotides, the CDR3 is TGTGCCATCAGTGACCCCGGGCCCTTAGCCAAAAACATTCAGTACTTC. This codes for CAISDPGPLAKNIQYF.

This chain connects TRBV6-1 to TRBJ1-2; the match to TRBD1 covers 8 bases. This CDR3 spans 14 amino acids. CDR1 MNHNS and CDR2 SASEGT come from the germline V gene. V lost 10 bases, J lost 2 bases, and 9 bases stayed unmatched. CDR3: CATDRALNNYGYTF. The CDR3 region has the DNA TGTGCCACGGACAGGGCTCTCAACAACTATGGCTACACCTTC.

There are many counts of this clonotype. The chain is built from TRBV12-3 or TRBV12-4 and TRBJ2-1; no reliable D call. The CDR3 contains 13 residues. V was clipped by 5 bases and J by 5 bases, with 10 bases between them. The CDR3 nucleotides are TGTGCCAGCAGTGCCCTCCGCGACAATGAGCAGTTCTTC. Protein sequence: CASSALRDNEQFF.

This clonotype was recorded a few times. The V gene is TRBV24-1, the J gene TRBJ1-5, with D possibly matching TRBD1 (5 bases). Germline loops: CDR1 KGHDR, CDR2 SFDVKD. Trimming stripped 3 bases from V and 7 bases from J, with 6 bases between. There are 12 residues in the CDR3. This CDR3 reads CATSDGDQPQHF. The CDR3 bases are TGTGCCACCAGTGATGGGGACCAGCCCCAGCATTTT.

The rearrangement joins TRBV7-2 to TRBJ2-1; perhaps TRBD2 as D (5 bases). Trimming pared 5 bases from V and 13 bases from J, leaving 27 bases between. CDR1 is SGHTA, CDR2 FQGNSA, per germline. CDR3 length: 16 amino acids. The CDR3 sequence: CASSPPQERPTMKQFF. The CDR3, as DNA: TGTGCCAGCAGCCCCCCCCAAGAGCGGCCTACAATGAAACAGTTCTTC.

This clonotype was seen repeatedly, ten times or more. At one end, the junction sequence differs from germline, possibly due to a read error. The rearrangement joins TRBV5-1 to TRBJ2-3; the D call may be TRBD1 or TRBD2 (5 bases each). This CDR3 region has 15 residues. Germline V gene sequence: CDR1 SGHRS, CDR2 YFSETQ. For the CDR3, the DNA is TGTGCCAGCAGCTTAGAGAGGGGTAGCACAGATACGCAGTATTTT. Translated, it gives CASSLERGSTDTQYF.

The chain couples TRBV10-3 to TRBJ1-1; D gene unclear. CDR1 ENHRY and CDR2 SYGVKD come from the germline V gene. V gave up 6 bases and J gave up 3 bases, with 14 bases separating them. This CDR3 region has 14 residues. The CDR3: CAISPRPVDTEAFF. The CDR3 DNA is TGTGCCATCAGCCCCCGCCCGGTGGACACTGAAGCTTTCTTT.

V usage is TRBV7-2 and J usage is TRBJ2-3; tentatively, D is TRBD2 (6 bases). V was clipped by 3 bases and J by 2 bases, with 15 bases between them. Germline V gene sequence: CDR1 SGHTA, CDR2 FQGNSA. CDR3 length: 16 amino acids. In DNA, the CDR3 is TGTGCCAGCAGCTTGTCACGGGACTGGCACACAGATACGCAGTATTTT. Encoded protein: CASSLSRDWHTDTQYF. Full variable domain (remainder filled in from reference TRBV7-2 and TRBJ2-3): GAGVSQSPSNKVTEKGKDVELRCDPISGHTALYWYRQSLGQGLEFLIYFQGNSAPDKSGLPSDRFSAERTGGSVSTLTIQRTQQEDSAVYLCASSLSRDWHTDTQYFGPGTRLTVL.

This clonotype has only a few counts. At one end the junction does not follow the germline gene, possibly because of a read error. The chain employs TRBV5-1 and TRBJ2-1, with 7 bases matching TRBD1. This CDR3 is built from 15 residues. Germline loops: CDR1 SGHRS, CDR2 YFSETQ. The CDR3 bases are TGTGCCAGCAGCTTAGATGGGACAGCCTACAATGAGCAGTTCTTC. It yields the protein CASSLDGTAYNEQFF.

CDR3 in DNA: TGCAGTGCTGGTACTAGCGGGCCCAGCACAGATACGCAGTATTTT. This encodes CSAGTSGPSTDTQYF. This chain uses TRBV20-1 with TRBJ2-3; 9 positions agree with TRBD2. The germline CDR1 and CDR2 sequences are DFQATT and SNEGSKA (reference sequence). The ends lost 5 bases at V and 0 bases at J; junction bases unmatched: 6. This CDR3 has 15 residues.

The chain is built from TRBV24-1 and TRBJ2-1, with a tentative D call TRBD1 (10 bases). The V end was cut by 5 bases, the J end by 12 bases, with 31 bases between. CDR3 size: 18 residues. Germline CDR1 and CDR2: KGHDR and SFDVKD. CDR3 region: CATSGMTGGRQREEGQFF. In DNA form, the CDR3 reads TGTGCCACCAGTGGTATGACAGGGGGCAGGCAGCGGGAGGAAGGGCAGTTCTTC.

V and J are TRBV20-1 and TRBJ2-3; D possibly matches TRBD1 or TRBD2 (5 bases each). The CDR3 is made up of 13 amino acids. V was shortened by 8 bases and J by 0 bases, with 12 bases between the two germline ends. Per germline, CDR1 DFQATT and CDR2 SNEGSKA (reference sequence). The CDR3 here is CSTTGTSTDTQYF. CDR3 in DNA: TGCAGTACAACCGGGACCAGCACAGATACGCAGTATTTT.

The chain links TRBV20-1 to TRBJ1-1; the D is unclear. Per germline, CDR1 DFQATT and CDR2 SNEGSKA (reference sequence). CDR3 length: 13 residues. V dropped 5 bases and J dropped 0 bases, with 10 bases sitting between them. This chain's CDR3 is CSARPTVNTEAFF. The CDR3 DNA is TGCAGTGCTCGCCCTACAGTGAACACTGAAGCTTTCTTT.

V and J are TRBV10-3 and TRBJ2-4, with a possible D match to TRBD2 (7 bases). V dropped 10 bases and J dropped 4 bases, with 20 bases sitting between them. Looked up from germline, CDR1 is ENHRY and CDR2 is SYGVKD. The CDR3 has 15 residues. The DNA of the CDR3 is TGTGCCACCGGGGGCGGGGGCGATTCTAAAAACATTCAGTACTTC. This codes for CATGGGGDSKNIQYF.

Worth noting for this clonotype: Relative to the germline gene, one junction end is altered; a read error may explain this. The chain has TRBV6-2 or TRBV6-3 and TRBJ2-3; 14 nucleotides align to TRBD2. The CDR3 has 16 amino acids. CDR1 is MNHEY, CDR2 SVGEGT, per germline. The CDR3 loop is CASSRGLAGGTGTQYF. CDR3 nucleotide sequence: TGTGCCAGCAGCCGAGGACTAGCGGGAGGAACAGGTACGCAGTATTTT.

In its sample, this clonotype was seen once. The chain employs TRBV7-2 and TRBJ2-1; D may be TRBD1 (6 bases). Germline V CDR1 and CDR2: SGHTA, FQGNSA. The V end lost 11 bases, the J end lost 5 bases, and 19 bases lay between the germline ends. This CDR3 is built from 14 residues. Written as DNA, the CDR3 is TGTGCCGGCACCATAAGGGACATCCACAATGAGCAGTTCTTC. Protein sequence: CAGTIRDIHNEQFF.

This clonotype was counted a few times. The genes are TRBV7-2 and TRBJ1-2; 12 positions match TRBD1. CDR3 length equals 17 residues. Losses at the gene ends were 2 bases for V and 8 bases for J; bases not matched to a gene: 12. Germline CDR1 SGHTA, CDR2 FQGNSA. CDR3 in amino acids: CASSLSWRGQGARGYTF. Here the CDR3 DNA reads TGTGCCAGCAGCTTATCGTGGCGGGGACAGGGGGCGAGAGGCTACACCTTC.

This clonotype was counted between two and nine times. The CDR3 sequence: CASSAFERGGSNTQYF. CDR3 DNA sequence: TGTGCCAGCAGCGCCTTCGAACGGGGGGGCTCGAATACGCAGTATTTT. V usage is TRBV9 and J usage is TRBJ2-3; 8 bases are shared with TRBD2. The CDR3 covers 16 residues. J gave up 7 bases and V 3 bases, and 13 bases lay outside the gene matches. Germline CDR1 is SGDLS and CDR2 is YYNGEE.

The rearrangement joins TRBV7-2 to TRBJ2-7; 12 nucleotides match TRBD2. This CDR3 is 17 amino acids long. J was trimmed by 0 bases and V by 3 bases; bases with no gene match: 6. Germline lookup yields CDR1 SGHTA and CDR2 FQGNSA. The CDR3 sequence: CASSFSSTSGGSYEQYF. The CDR3 nucleotides read TGTGCCAGCAGCTTTTCCTCGACTAGCGGGGGCTCCTACGAGCAGTACTTC.

The rearrangement uses TRBV6-5 and TRBJ1-2, with D perhaps TRBD1 (5 bases). The CDR3 loop spans 15 amino acids. The germline V gene encodes CDR1 MNHEY and CDR2 SVGAGI. V was trimmed by 4 bases and J by 0 bases, leaving 12 bases between them. In DNA form, the CDR3 reads TGTGCCAGCAGTTCCCTGGGGACGGCTAACTATGGCTACACCTTC. It specifies CASSSLGTANYGYTF.

This clonotype has just a few counts. CDR3 DNA sequence: TGTGCCAGCAGCGTCGACAGGGGGGAAAAACTGTTTTTT. This gives the protein CASSVDRGEKLFF. J is TRBJ1-4 and V is TRBV11-2; 9 bases fit TRBD1. The CDR3 extends over 13 amino acids. Losses at the gene ends were 5 bases for V and 8 bases for J; bases not matched to a gene: 3. Germline V gene data show CDR1 as SGHAT and CDR2 as FQNNGV.